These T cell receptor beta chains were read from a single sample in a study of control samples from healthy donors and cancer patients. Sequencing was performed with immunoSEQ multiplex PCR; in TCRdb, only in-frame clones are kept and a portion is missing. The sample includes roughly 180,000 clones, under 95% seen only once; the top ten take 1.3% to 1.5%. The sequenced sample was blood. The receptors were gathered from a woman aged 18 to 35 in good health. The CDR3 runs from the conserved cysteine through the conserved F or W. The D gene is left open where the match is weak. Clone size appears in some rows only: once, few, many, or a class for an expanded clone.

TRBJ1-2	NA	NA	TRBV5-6	CASSLSWRGGGYTF	TGTGCCAGCAGCTTAAGTTGGAGGGGCGGAGGCTACACCTTC
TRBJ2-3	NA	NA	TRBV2	CASRDSLFRPTDTQYF	TGTGCCAGCAGGGACTCCCTTTTTAGACCCACAGATACGCAGTATTTT
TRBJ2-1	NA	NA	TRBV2	CASSEGGGSYNEQFF	TGTGCCAGCAGTGAAGGGGGAGGATCCTACAATGAGCAGTTCTTC
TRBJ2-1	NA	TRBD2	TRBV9	CASGTPGLADSSYNEQFF	TGTGCCAGCGGTACCCCGGGACTAGCGGACAGCTCCTACAATGAGCAGTTCTTC
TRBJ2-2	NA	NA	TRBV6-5	CAVQRELNTGELFF	TGTGCCGTCCAGCGTGAATTGAACACCGGGGAGCTGTTTTTT
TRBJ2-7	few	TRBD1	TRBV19	CASSIGQVYEQYF	TGTGCCAGTAGTATTGGACAGGTCTACGAGCAGTACTTC
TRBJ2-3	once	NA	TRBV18	CASFERTIADTQYF	TGTGCCAGCTTCGAGCGGACCATCGCAGATACGCAGTATTTT
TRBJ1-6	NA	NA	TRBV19	CASSIQGSAYNSPLHF	TGTGCCAGTAGTATCCAGGGCAGCGCCTATAATTCACCCCTCCACTTT
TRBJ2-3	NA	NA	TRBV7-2	CASSRLSTDTQYF	TGTGCCAGCAGCCGCCTTAGCACAGATACGCAGTATTTT
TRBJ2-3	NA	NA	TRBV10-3	CAIRPGPVTSDTQYF	TGTGCCATCAGGCCGGGACCCGTCACGTCGGATACGCAGTATTTT
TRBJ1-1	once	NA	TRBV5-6	CASSWGGNTEAFF	TGTGCCAGCAGCTGGGGCGGGAACACTGAAGCTTTCTTT
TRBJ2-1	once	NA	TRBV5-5	CASSVQGNEQFF	TGTGCCAGCAGCGTTCAGGGCAATGAGCAGTTCTTC
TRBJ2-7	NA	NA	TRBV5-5	CASSLRQAGSYEQYF	TGTGCCAGCAGCCTTCGCCAGGCGGGATCCTACGAGCAGTACTTC
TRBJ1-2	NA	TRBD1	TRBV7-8	CASSLRQGTSWGYTF	TGTGCCAGCAGCTTACGACAGGGGACCTCTTGGGGCTACACCTTC
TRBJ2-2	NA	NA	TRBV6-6	CASSSLGTGELFF	TGTGCCAGCAGTTCCTTGGGTACCGGGGAGCTGTTTTTT
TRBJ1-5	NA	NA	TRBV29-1	CSVVGLDSNQPQHF	TGCAGCGTTGTGGGGTTGGATAGCAATCAGCCCCAGCATTTT
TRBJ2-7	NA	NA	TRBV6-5	CASSYSRGVGEQYF	TGTGCCAGCAGTTACTCCAGGGGAGTGGGGGAGCAGTACTTC
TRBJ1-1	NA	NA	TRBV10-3	CAISELENTEAFF	TGTGCCATCAGTGAGCTGGAGAACACTGAAGCTTTCTTT
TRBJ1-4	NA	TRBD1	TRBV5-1	CASSLSGTGDEKLFF	TGCGCCAGCAGCTTGTCAGGGACAGGGGACGAAAAACTGTTTTTT
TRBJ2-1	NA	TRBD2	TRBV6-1	CASSEPSGGSYNEQFF	TGTGCCAGCAGTGAACCGAGCGGGGGAAGCTACAATGAGCAGTTCTTC
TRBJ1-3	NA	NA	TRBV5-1	CASSGGSLAGNTIYF	TGCGCCAGCAGCGGCGGGTCCCTGGCTGGAAACACCATATATTTT
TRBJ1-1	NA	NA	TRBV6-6	CASSYARGDKAFF	TGTGCCAGCAGTTACGCCCGGGGAGATAAAGCTTTCTTT
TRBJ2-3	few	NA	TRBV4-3	CASSQEPGLTSDTQYF	TGCGCCAGCAGCCAAGAGCCAGGGCTTACTTCCGATACGCAGTATTTT
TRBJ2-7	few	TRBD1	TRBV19	CASSIDQDRGLTRLEQYF	TGTGCCAGTAGTATAGATCAGGACAGGGGGCTAACCCGGTTAGAGCAGTACTTC
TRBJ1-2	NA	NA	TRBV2	CASILSQGPYGYTF	TGTGCCAGCATTCTATCGCAGGGGCCCTATGGCTACACCTTC
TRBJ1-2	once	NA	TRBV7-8	CASSFAGSYGYTF	TGTGCCAGCAGCTTTGCGGGCAGCTATGGCTACACCTTC
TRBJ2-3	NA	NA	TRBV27	CASNRDRLEDTQYF	TGTGCCAGCAACCGCGACAGGCTAGAAGATACGCAGTATTTT
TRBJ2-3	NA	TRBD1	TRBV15	CATLTLPGQGTDTQYF	TGTGCCACCCTTACTCTCCCGGGACAGGGGACAGATACGCAGTATTTT
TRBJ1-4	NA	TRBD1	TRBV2	CASSRDRGEKLFF	TGTGCCAGCAGTCGGGACAGGGGAGAAAAACTGTTTTTT
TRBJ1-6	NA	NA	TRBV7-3	CASSLNGGNSPLHF	TGTGCCAGCAGCTTAAACGGAGGGAATTCACCCCTCCACTTT
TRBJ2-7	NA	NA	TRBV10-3	CATFEPFRVSYEQYF	TGTGCCACCTTTGAGCCCTTCAGGGTCTCCTACGAGCAGTACTTC
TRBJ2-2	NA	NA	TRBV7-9	CASTKVRAQGSKAGELFF	TGTGCCAGCACCAAAGTCCGGGCCCAGGGCTCCAAAGCCGGGGAGCTGTTTTTT
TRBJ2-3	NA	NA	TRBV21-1	CASSKKQGEIPVFGTDTQYF	TGTGCCAGCAGCAAAAAACAGGGGGAGATCCCTGTTTTTGGCACAGATACGCAGTATTTT
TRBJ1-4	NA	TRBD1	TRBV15	CATSGQGSATNEKLFF	TGTGCCACCAGCGGACAGGGTTCTGCAACTAATGAAAAACTGTTTTTT
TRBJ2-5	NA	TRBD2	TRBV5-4	CASSLAGGVGETQYF	TGTGCCAGCAGCTTGGCGGGGGGAGTGGGGGAGACCCAGTACTTC
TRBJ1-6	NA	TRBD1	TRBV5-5	CASSWGAGQFLGLGGPPLHF	TGTGCCAGCAGCTGGGGAGCGGGACAGTTTTTGGGCCTAGGGGGTCCACCCCTCCACTTT
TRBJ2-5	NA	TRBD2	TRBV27	CASSSPGLAGETQYF	TGTGCCAGCAGTTCTCCGGGACTAGCGGGAGAGACCCAGTACTTC
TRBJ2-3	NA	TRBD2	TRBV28	CASSFSGRVGTRGTDTQYF	TGTGCCAGCAGTTTTAGCGGGAGGGTGGGGACTAGGGGGACAGATACGCAGTATTTT
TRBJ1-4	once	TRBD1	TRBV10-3	CATTPGGTNEKLFF	TGTGCCACCACCCCAGGGGGAACTAATGAAAAACTGTTTTTT
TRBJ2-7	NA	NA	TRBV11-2	CASSPTLVEQYF	TGTGCCAGCAGCCCCACCCTAGTGGAGCAGTACTTC
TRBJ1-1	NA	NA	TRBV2	CATRLEGNTKAFF	TGTGCCACGCGACTGGAGGGGAACACTAAAGCTTTCTTT
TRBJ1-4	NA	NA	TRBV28	CASLKQGSGEKLFF	TGTGCCAGCTTAAAGCAGGGGTCCGGGGAAAAACTGTTTTTT
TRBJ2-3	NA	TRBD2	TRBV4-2	CASSQEGSGGTDTQYF	TGTGCCAGCAGCCAAGAGGGTAGCGGGGGCACAGATACGCAGTATTTT
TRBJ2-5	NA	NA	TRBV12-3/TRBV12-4	CASSLASQETQYF	TGTGCCAGCAGTTTAGCTAGCCAAGAGACCCAGTACTTC
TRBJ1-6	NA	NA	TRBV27	CASTPGRGGSPLHF	TGTGCCAGCACACCGGGGAGGGGCGGTTCACCCCTCCACTTT
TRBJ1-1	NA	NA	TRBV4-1	CASSLRQVTNTEAFF	TGCGCCAGCAGCCTCAGACAGGTGACGAACACTGAAGCTTTCTTT
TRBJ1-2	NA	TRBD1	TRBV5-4	CASSLEARGRNGYTF	TGTGCCAGCAGCTTGGAGGCCAGGGGGCGGAATGGCTACACCTTC
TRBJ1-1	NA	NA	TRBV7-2	CASSLRSGTEAFF	TGTGCCAGCAGCTTAAGGTCGGGGACTGAAGCTTTCTTT
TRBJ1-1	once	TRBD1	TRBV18	CASSPGGTGIEAFF	TGTGCCAGCTCACCGGGCGGGACAGGGATTGAAGCTTTCTTT
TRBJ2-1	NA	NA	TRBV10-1	CASSYRVGDEQFF	TGCGCCAGCAGCTACAGGGTCGGGGATGAGCAGTTCTTC
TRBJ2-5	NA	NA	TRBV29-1	CSFVRGHVQETQYF	TGCAGCTTTGTTCGGGGGCATGTCCAAGAGACCCAGTACTTC
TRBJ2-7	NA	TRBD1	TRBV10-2	CASALLNDRDDEQYF	TGCGCCAGCGCCCTCCTCAACGACAGGGACGACGAGCAGTACTTC
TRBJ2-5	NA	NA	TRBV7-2	CASSSSGTAVETQYF	TGTGCCAGCAGCTCCTCCGGGACCGCGGTTGAGACCCAGTACTTC
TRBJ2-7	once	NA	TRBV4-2	CASSQGVAGSSYEQYF	TGTGCCAGCAGCCAAGGGGTCGCAGGGAGCTCCTACGAGCAGTACTTC
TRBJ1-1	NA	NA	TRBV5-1	CASSLSGEAFF	TGCGCCAGCAGCTTGAGCGGTGAAGCTTTCTTT
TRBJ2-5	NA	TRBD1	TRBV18	CASSPGQGLVETQYF	TGTGCCAGCTCACCGGGACAGGGTTTGGTCGAGACCCAGTACTTC